This T cell receptor (beta chain) was captured in a study of blood T cells in healthy people across ages. Extraction of total RNA produced a minimum of 5.5 micrograms from each sample. The length of the CDR3 is 14 residues. Germline V gene data show CDR1 as MNHEY and CDR2 as SVGAGI. Trimming stripped 6 bases from V and 3 bases from J, with 13 bases between. Together with a sample-barcoded 5' primer, a J-beta primer mix was included in a second PCR lasting roughly 6 to 12 cycles. Each cDNA molecule was tagged by a template-switch adaptor that had 12 random nucleotides. TCRdb reprocessed the 5' RACE reads via MiXCR and lists one record per CDR3 protein. The sample consists of over 1,300,000 distinct CDR3 sequences, roughly 60% of them appearing once.

Sample: blood. The receptor comes from a man aged 18 to 29 in good health. This chain links TRBV6-5 with TRBJ2-3; perhaps TRBD2 as D (6 bases). The CDR3 loop reads CASRTGGPTDTQYF. CDR3 nucleotides: TGTGCCAGCAGGACCGGAGGGCCAACAGATACGCAGTATTTT.